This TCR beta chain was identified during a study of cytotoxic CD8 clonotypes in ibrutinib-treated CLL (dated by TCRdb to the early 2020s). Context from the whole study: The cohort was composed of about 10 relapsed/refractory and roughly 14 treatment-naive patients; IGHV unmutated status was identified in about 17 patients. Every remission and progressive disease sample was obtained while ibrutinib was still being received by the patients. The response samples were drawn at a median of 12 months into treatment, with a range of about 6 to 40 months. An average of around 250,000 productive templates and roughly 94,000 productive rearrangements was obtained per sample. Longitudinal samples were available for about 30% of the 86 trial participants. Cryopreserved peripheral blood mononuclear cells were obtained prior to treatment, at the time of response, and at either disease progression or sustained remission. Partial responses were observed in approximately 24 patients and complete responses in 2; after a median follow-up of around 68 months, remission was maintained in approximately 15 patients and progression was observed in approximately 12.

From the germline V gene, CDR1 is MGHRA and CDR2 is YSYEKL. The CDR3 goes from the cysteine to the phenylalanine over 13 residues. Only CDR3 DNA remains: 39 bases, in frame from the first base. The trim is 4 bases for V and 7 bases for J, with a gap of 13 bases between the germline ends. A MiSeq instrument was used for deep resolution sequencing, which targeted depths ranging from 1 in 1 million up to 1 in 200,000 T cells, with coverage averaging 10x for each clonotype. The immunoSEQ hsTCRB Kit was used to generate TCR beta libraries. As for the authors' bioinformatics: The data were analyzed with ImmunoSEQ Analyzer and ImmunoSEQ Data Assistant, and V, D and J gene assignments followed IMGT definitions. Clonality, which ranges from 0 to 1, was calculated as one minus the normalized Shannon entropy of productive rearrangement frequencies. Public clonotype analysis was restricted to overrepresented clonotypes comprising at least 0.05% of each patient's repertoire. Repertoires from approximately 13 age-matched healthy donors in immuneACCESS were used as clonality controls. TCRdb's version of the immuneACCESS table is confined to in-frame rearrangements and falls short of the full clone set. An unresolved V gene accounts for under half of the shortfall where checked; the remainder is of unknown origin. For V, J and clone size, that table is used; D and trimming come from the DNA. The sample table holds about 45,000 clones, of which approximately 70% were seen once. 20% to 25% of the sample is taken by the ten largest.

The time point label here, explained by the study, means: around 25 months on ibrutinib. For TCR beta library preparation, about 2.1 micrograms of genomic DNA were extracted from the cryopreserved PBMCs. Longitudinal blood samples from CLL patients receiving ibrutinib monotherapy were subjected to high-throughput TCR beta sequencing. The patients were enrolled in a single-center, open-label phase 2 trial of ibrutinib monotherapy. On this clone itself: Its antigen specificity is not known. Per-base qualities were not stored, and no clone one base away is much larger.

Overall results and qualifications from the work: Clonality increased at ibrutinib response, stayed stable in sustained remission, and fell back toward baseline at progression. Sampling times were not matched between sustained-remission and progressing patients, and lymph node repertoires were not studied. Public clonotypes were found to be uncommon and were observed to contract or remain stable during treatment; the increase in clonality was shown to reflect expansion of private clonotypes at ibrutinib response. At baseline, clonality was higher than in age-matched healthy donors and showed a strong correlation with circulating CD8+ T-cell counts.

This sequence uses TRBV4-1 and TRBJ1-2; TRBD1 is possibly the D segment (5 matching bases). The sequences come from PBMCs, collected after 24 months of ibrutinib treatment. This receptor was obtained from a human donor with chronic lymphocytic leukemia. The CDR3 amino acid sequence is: CASSRGELLGYTF. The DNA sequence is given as TGCGCCAGCAGCCGGGGGGAGTTACTTGGCTACACCTTC.